This T cell receptor (beta chain) derives from a study of blood T cell repertoires in COVID-19. Across the whole study: Samples came from the United States, Italy and Spain, spanning acute and convalescent COVID-19.

Participants came from fewer than 25 US areas, aged about 18 to 89 years. Donors were grouped by their self-reported clinical history. For recovered donors of Cohort 3, there were two negative PCRs, clearance, or symptom resolution. Sequenced by immunoSEQ multiplex PCR; TCRdb stores in-frame clones only, minus some. This table holds fewer than 200,000 clones, roughly 85% found once. Germline V gene sequence: CDR1 SGHRS, CDR2 YFSETQ. This CDR3 is built from 15 residues. After removal of 4 bases from V and 7 bases from J, the junction contained 11 bases not matched to a gene. The TCR comes from a man in his 60s who had recovered from COVID-19. The sample consisted of PBMCs or T cells enriched from blood (not recorded which). This chain links TRBV5-1 with TRBJ2-7; 10 bases align to TRBD1. CDR3 sequence: CASSVGQGVSWEQYF. As DNA, the CDR3 is TGCGCCAGCAGCGTAGGACAGGGGGTATCGTGGGAGCAGTACTTC.